The source of this T cell receptor (beta chain) is a study of cytomegalovirus exposure and HLA in healthy donors. This CDR3 is built from 13 residues. After removal of 5 bases from V and 10 bases from J, the junction contained 10 bases not matched to a gene. Germline V gene data show CDR1 as SGHTA and CDR2 as FQGTGA. Primers included in the PCR were 60 Vbeta and 13 Jbeta primers. Measured with immunoSEQ multiplex PCR; TCRdb has only the in-frame clones, and not every one. The sample holds approximately 150,000 clones, 55% to 75% seen once. Material for sequencing was PBMCs. The TCR sequence derives from a human donor in good health. The rearrangement uses TRBV7-3 and TRBJ1-1; 7 bases agree with TRBD1. CDR3 coding DNA: TGTGCCAGCAGCCCCGCAGGGGGTCTAGGAGCTTTCTTT. Its translation: CASSPAGGLGAFF.